The 32 T cell receptor beta chains below were found in one sample sequenced in a study of T cell repertoires in cytomegalovirus infection (dated by TCRdb to the late 2010s). TCRdb names Illumina HiSeq 1500 as the instrument used. Using fastp at Q25 and MiXCR, TCRdb reprocessed the public reads and kept productive beta chains. Identical CDR3 proteins give one entry, which carries the most common genes and DNA. The table for this sample lists about 700,000 distinct CDR3 sequences; roughly 36% of them were counted only once. The leading ten clones occupy roughly 18% of the sample. These TCRs' antigens remain unknown. This sample's treatment or condition label indicates: in vitro stimulation with specific CMV peptide epitopes to enrich CMV-specific T cells. The source was cultured PBMCs, collected from culture after CMV antigen stimulation. These receptor sequences come from a human donor in good health (CMV status not recorded). Some clones in this sample may be carry-over from other donors' samples.

In its sample, this clonotype was seen once. The J gene is TRBJ2-3, the V gene TRBV20-1; D possibly corresponds to TRBD2 (5 bases). This CDR3 region has 12 residues. Trimming left V 3 bases short and J 6 bases short, with 10 bases between. In germline, CDR1 is DFQATT, CDR2 SNEGSKA (reference sequence). The CDR3 DNA reads as TGCAGTGCTAGCGAGGGCCAGGATACGCAGTATTTT. It translates to CSASEGQDTQYF.

This clonotype appeared a few times. CDR3 loop: CASSDGQYTDTQYF. In nucleotides, the CDR3 is TGTGCCAGCAGTGACGGACAGTACACAGATACGCAGTATTTT. The chain carries TRBV28 and TRBJ2-3, with a tentative D call TRBD1 (6 bases). The CDR3 has 14 amino acids. The ends were cut back, 5 bases at V and 2 bases at J, with 11 bases in the middle. Germline lookup yields CDR1 MDHEN and CDR2 SYDVKM. The entire variable domain, with the rest obtained from reference TRBV28 and TRBJ2-3, is as follows: DVKVTQSSRYLVKRTGEKVFLECVQDMDHENMFWYRQDPGLGLRLIYFSYDVKMKEKGDIPEGYSVSREKKERFSLILESASTNQTSMYLCASSDGQYTDTQYFGPGTRLTVL.

This clonotype was found many times. The CDR3 sequence is CASSRGSYNEQFF. The CDR3 coding sequence is TGTGCCAGCAGCCGGGGATCCTACAATGAGCAGTTCTTC. The chain couples TRBV7-2 to TRBJ2-1; perhaps TRBD2 as D (5 bases). CDR3 length equals 13 residues. The germline V gene has CDR1 SGHTA and CDR2 FQGNSA. The V end lost 5 bases, the J end lost 1 base, and 6 bases lay between the germline ends.

The V gene is TRBV4-1, the J gene TRBJ2-7; no firm D call. The germline V gene encodes CDR1 MGHRA and CDR2 YSYEKL. The CDR3 extends over 12 amino acids. Deletions cut 4 bases from V and 6 bases from J, with 10 bases between. The DNA of the CDR3 is TGCGCCAGCAGCCGGACGCCTATCGAGCAGTACTTC. As protein: CASSRTPIEQYF.

The chain carries TRBV27 and TRBJ2-7; D remains unclear. The CDR3 covers 14 residues. Trimming shortened V by 4 bases and J by 2 bases, and 12 bases separated the two germline ends. CDR1 is MNHEY, CDR2 SMNVEV, per germline (reference sequence). CDR3 nucleotide sequence: TGTGCCAGCAGTTGGGCTACCTACCCCTACGAGCAGTACTTC. It translates to CASSWATYPYEQYF.

This rearrangement joins TRBV7-6 to TRBJ2-1; 11 nucleotides line up with TRBD1. V lost 4 bases, J lost 7 bases, and 6 bases stayed unmatched. CDR1 SGHVS and CDR2 FNYEAQ come from the germline V gene. There are 15 residues in the CDR3. The CDR3 DNA sequence: TGTGCCAGCAGCTCAGGACAGGGGGCAAGGAATGAGCAGTTCTTC. Its translation is CASSSGQGARNEQFF.

The genes are TRBV20-1 and TRBJ2-7; D may be TRBD2 (6 bases). The CDR3 spans 16 residues. Germline V lookup: CDR1 DFQATT, CDR2 SNEGSKA (reference sequence). The V end was cut by 3 bases, the J end by 2 bases, with 20 bases between. The CDR3 here is CSASETGAGWAYEQYF. In nucleotides, the CDR3 is TGCAGTGCTAGCGAGACGGGCGCGGGATGGGCCTACGAGCAGTACTTC.

This clonotype appeared many times. CDR3 region: CASSYTRVSYEQYF. The CDR3 nucleotides are TGTGCCAGCAGTTACACGAGGGTCTCCTACGAGCAGTACTTC. The chain combines TRBV6-6 with TRBJ2-7, with D tentatively TRBD2 (5 bases). Germline CDR1 is MNHNY and CDR2 is SVGAGI (reference sequence). The CDR3 consists of 14 residues. Trimming pared 2 bases from V and 0 bases from J, leaving 8 bases between.

This chain uses TRBV9 with TRBJ2-2; unclear D gene. V lost 0 bases and J 4 bases, leaving 7 bases between the germline ends. Germline V gives CDR1 SGDLS, CDR2 YYNGEE. CDR3 length equals 14 residues. Here the CDR3 DNA reads TGTGCCAGCAGCGTAGGTCAGGTCACCGGGGAGCTGTTTTTT. Protein: CASSVGQVTGELFF.

This clonotype was counted at least ten times. The J gene is TRBJ1-1, the V gene TRBV6-2 or TRBV6-3; D not certain. This CDR3 spans 15 amino acids. Germline assignment: CDR1 MNHEY and CDR2 SVGEGT. Trimming removed 6 bases from V and 4 bases from J, with 18 bases in between. The CDR3 DNA reads as TGTGCCAGCAGCCTAATCCCCTCCCAAAGCACTGAAGCTTTCTTT. This encodes CASSLIPSQSTEAFF.

The chain links TRBV10-3 to TRBJ2-1; D remains ambiguous. Germline V gives CDR1 ENHRY, CDR2 SYGVKD. V was trimmed by 10 bases and J by 5 bases, leaving 9 bases between them. The CDR3 consists of 11 residues. The CDR3 coding sequence is TGTGCCACCAGACTGGACAATGAGCAGTTCTTC. This codes for CATRLDNEQFF.

This clonotype has only a few counts. This chain links TRBV20-1 with TRBJ1-4, with D unresolved. The length of the CDR3 is 13 residues. CDR1 and CDR2 (germline): DFQATT, SNEGSKA (reference sequence). The germline V and J ends were trimmed by 7 bases and 0 bases, with 9 bases remaining between them. The CDR3 spells CSVEIATNEKLFF. The CDR3 DNA follows: TGCAGTGTTGAGATTGCAACTAATGAAAAACTGTTTTTT.

The rearrangement joins TRBV20-1 to TRBJ2-3, with 12 positions matching TRBD2. Germline V CDR1 and CDR2: DFQATT, SNEGSKA (reference sequence). The junction had 10 bases not matched to a gene; V was cut back by 4 bases and J by 5 bases. The CDR3 runs 16 residues. CDR3: CSATQGLAGGQDTQYF. The DNA of the CDR3 is TGCAGTGCTACCCAGGGCCTAGCGGGGGGGCAAGATACGCAGTATTTT.

The chain employs TRBV20-1 and TRBJ2-5, with D perhaps matching TRBD1 or TRBD2 (5 bases each). Germline CDR1 is DFQATT and CDR2 is SNEGSKA (reference sequence). Trimming removed 6 bases at V and 4 bases at J, with 15 bases between. The CDR3 has 13 residues. The CDR3 protein is CSAARGPGETQYF. In DNA form, the CDR3 reads TGCAGTGCCGCGAGGGGCCCCGGAGAGACCCAGTACTTC.

J is TRBJ1-1 and V is TRBV4-2; TRBD1 matches 11 bases. CDR1 and CDR2 from the germline V gene are LGHNA and YNFKEQ. V lost 1 base, J lost 5 bases, and 3 bases stayed unmatched. The CDR3 has 15 amino acids. In DNA form, the CDR3 reads TGTGCCAGCAGCCAAGCCGGGACAGGGGGAACTGAAGCTTTCTTT. Its protein product is CASSQAGTGGTEAFF.

The chain has TRBV4-1 and TRBJ2-1; D gene ambiguous. Trimming removed 0 bases at V and 12 bases at J, with 9 bases between. This CDR3 has 12 amino acids. The germline V gene has CDR1 MGHRA and CDR2 YSYEKL. Here the CDR3 reads CASSQDRRRQFF. The CDR3 coding sequence is TGCGCCAGCAGCCAAGATAGGCGTAGGCAGTTCTTC.

This chain uses TRBV12-3 or TRBV12-4 with TRBJ2-7; TRBD2 matches at 9 bases. After removal of 6 bases from V and 3 bases from J, the junction contained 12 bases not matched to a gene. CDR3 length: 16 residues. This CDR3 reads CASRSLISGRSYEQYF. In DNA, the CDR3 is TGTGCCAGCAGGTCACTCATTAGCGGGAGAAGCTACGAGCAGTACTTC.

This clonotype was picked up many times. The chain couples TRBV7-2 to TRBJ2-4; 15 positions agree with TRBD2. The trim removed 7 bases at V and 7 bases at J, leaving 11 bases unmatched. The CDR3 has 17 amino acids. Germline V gives CDR1 SGHTA, CDR2 FQGNSA. The CDR3 loop reads CASTQPLGLAGGNIQYF. The CDR3, as DNA: TGTGCCAGCACCCAGCCCCTTGGACTAGCGGGAGGGAACATTCAGTACTTC.

This clonotype was counted between two and nine times. The rearrangement links TRBV12-3 or TRBV12-4 to TRBJ2-3; D perhaps matches TRBD2 (6 bases). Trimming took 3 bases from V and 1 from J, leaving 11 bases between them. The CDR3 contains 15 residues. This CDR3 reads CASSFPASGTDTQYF. DNA for the CDR3: TGTGCCAGCAGTTTCCCGGCTAGCGGCACAGATACGCAGTATTTT.

This clonotype was recorded a few times. This chain joins TRBV6-2 or TRBV6-3 and TRBJ1-5; no reliable D call. The CDR3 totals 12 residues. Germline CDR1 reads MNHEY; CDR2 reads SVGEGT. V was clipped by 7 bases and J by 7 bases, with 11 bases between them. The CDR3 DNA is TGTGCCAGCAACTCTGGAAGGCAGCCCCAGCATTTT. It codes for CASNSGRQPQHF.

This clonotype has a handful of counts. The chain carries TRBV7-6 and TRBJ2-5, with TRBD2 matching over 10 bases. The germline V gene has CDR1 SGHVS and CDR2 FNYEAQ. J lost 2 bases, V lost 5 bases, and 5 bases had no gene match. CDR3 size: 15 residues. The CDR3 coding sequence is TGTGCCAGCAGCCGTAATAGCGGGGGGCAAGAGACCCAGTACTTC. Translation gives CASSRNSGGQETQYF. Filled out from reference TRBV7-6 and TRBJ2-5, the complete variable domain reads GAGVSQSPRYKVTKRGQDVALRCDPISGHVSLYWYRQALGQGPEFLTYFNYEAQQDKSGLPNDRFSAERPEGSISTLTIQRTEQRDSAMYRCASSRNSGGQETQYFGPGTRLLVL.

In its sample, this clonotype was seen many times. CDR3 sequence reads: CASSSTSGSPQETQYF. The CDR3, as DNA: TGTGCCAGCAGCTCGACTAGCGGGAGCCCTCAAGAGACCCAGTACTTC. The V call is TRBV7-2, the J call TRBJ2-5; 12 bases are a match to TRBD2. Germline V gene sequence: CDR1 SGHTA, CDR2 FQGNSA. The junction had 5 bases not matched to a gene; V was cut back by 4 bases and J by 2 bases. CDR3 size: 16 residues.

The rearrangement links TRBV9 to TRBJ1-1, with D possibly matching TRBD1 (5 bases). Germline CDR1 is SGDLS and CDR2 is YYNGEE. Trimming removed 4 bases from V and 6 bases from J, with 13 bases in between. CDR3 size: 13 residues. This chain's CDR3 is CASSSGRNSEAFF. The CDR3 DNA follows: TGTGCCAGCAGCTCAGGGAGGAATTCTGAAGCTTTCTTT.

This clonotype has at least ten counts. The gene calls are TRBV7-2 and TRBJ2-7; 9 nucleotides agree with TRBD1. Germline loops: CDR1 SGHTA, CDR2 FQGNSA. This CDR3 is built from 17 residues. V trimming: 0 bases; J trimming: 6 bases; junction bases outside the gene matches: 12. Written as DNA, the CDR3 is TGTGCCAGCAGCTTAGCTCCCGCCGGGACAGGGTACGCCGAGCAGTACTTC. Residues: CASSLAPAGTGYAEQYF.

This clonotype turned up a few times. The V call is TRBV7-2, the J call TRBJ1-1; D is uncertain. CDR1 and CDR2 (germline): SGHTA, FQGNSA. Trimming stripped 5 bases from V and 6 bases from J, with 16 bases between. The CDR3 runs 14 residues. Here the CDR3 reads CASSPRAQYAEAFF. The CDR3 DNA reads TGTGCCAGCAGCCCCCGGGCCCAGTACGCTGAAGCTTTCTTT.

The rearrangement uses TRBV12-5 and TRBJ2-7; D unclear. The germline gives CDR1 LGHNT, CDR2 FRNRAP. The V end was cut by 6 bases, the J end by 2 bases, with 11 bases between. The CDR3 sequence is 13 residues long. CDR3 in DNA: TGTGCTAGTGGCCTAAGTGGTACCTACGAGCAGTACTTC. It specifies CASGLSGTYEQYF.

The sample holds many counts of this clonotype. The chain carries TRBV7-2 and TRBJ1-1, with unresolved D. Germline CDR1 is SGHTA and CDR2 is FQGNSA. V lost 2 bases and J 1 base, leaving 5 bases between the germline ends. The CDR3 covers 13 residues. In DNA, the CDR3 is TGTGCCAGCAGCTTAAGACCGAACACTGAAGCTTTCTTT. It translates to CASSLRPNTEAFF.

The chain links TRBV6-2 or TRBV6-3 to TRBJ2-1, with unresolved D. CDR1 MNHEY and CDR2 SVGEGT come from the germline V gene. Deletions cut 6 bases from V and 10 bases from J, with 13 bases between. CDR3 size: 12 residues. CDR3 coding DNA: TGTGCCAGCAGCCCCAAGGTGTGGGAGCAGTTCTTC. As protein: CASSPKVWEQFF.

This clonotype came up many times. J is TRBJ2-3 and V is TRBV12-3 or TRBV12-4; TRBD2 might be the D (5 bases). Trimming took off 5 bases at V and 1 base at J, with 10 bases between the two ends. The CDR3 has 14 amino acids. The CDR3 spells CASSRGAGTDTQYF. DNA of the CDR3: TGTGCCAGCAGTCGGGGTGCTGGCACAGATACGCAGTATTTT.

This chain links TRBV18 with TRBJ1-4; perhaps TRBD1 as D (6 bases). Trimming shortened V by 4 bases and J by 2 bases, and 14 bases separated the two germline ends. In germline, CDR1 is KGHSH, CDR2 LQKENI. CDR3 length: 16 residues. For the CDR3, the DNA is TGTGCCAGCTCACAAACGGCAGGGGTGACTAATGAAAAACTGTTTTTT. Its translation: CASSQTAGVTNEKLFF.

The chain carries TRBV6-6 and TRBJ1-5; perhaps TRBD1 as D (5 bases). V lost 7 bases and J 1 base, leaving 14 bases between the germline ends. Germline CDR1 is MNHNY and CDR2 is SVGAGI (reference sequence). This CDR3 spans 15 amino acids. The CDR3 protein is CASKPTGDSNQPQHF. In nucleotides, the CDR3 is TGTGCCAGCAAGCCAACCGGGGACAGCAATCAGCCCCAGCATTTT.

This chain connects TRBV20-1 to TRBJ1-1; D gene unclear. Looked up from germline, CDR1 is DFQATT and CDR2 is SNEGSKA (reference sequence). This CDR3 is built from 14 residues. V was pared by 0 bases and J by 2 bases, with 10 bases between. The CDR3 DNA follows: TGCAGTGCTAGAGATTTCGTAAGCAACACTGAAGCTTTCTTT. Its translation is CSARDFVSNTEAFF.